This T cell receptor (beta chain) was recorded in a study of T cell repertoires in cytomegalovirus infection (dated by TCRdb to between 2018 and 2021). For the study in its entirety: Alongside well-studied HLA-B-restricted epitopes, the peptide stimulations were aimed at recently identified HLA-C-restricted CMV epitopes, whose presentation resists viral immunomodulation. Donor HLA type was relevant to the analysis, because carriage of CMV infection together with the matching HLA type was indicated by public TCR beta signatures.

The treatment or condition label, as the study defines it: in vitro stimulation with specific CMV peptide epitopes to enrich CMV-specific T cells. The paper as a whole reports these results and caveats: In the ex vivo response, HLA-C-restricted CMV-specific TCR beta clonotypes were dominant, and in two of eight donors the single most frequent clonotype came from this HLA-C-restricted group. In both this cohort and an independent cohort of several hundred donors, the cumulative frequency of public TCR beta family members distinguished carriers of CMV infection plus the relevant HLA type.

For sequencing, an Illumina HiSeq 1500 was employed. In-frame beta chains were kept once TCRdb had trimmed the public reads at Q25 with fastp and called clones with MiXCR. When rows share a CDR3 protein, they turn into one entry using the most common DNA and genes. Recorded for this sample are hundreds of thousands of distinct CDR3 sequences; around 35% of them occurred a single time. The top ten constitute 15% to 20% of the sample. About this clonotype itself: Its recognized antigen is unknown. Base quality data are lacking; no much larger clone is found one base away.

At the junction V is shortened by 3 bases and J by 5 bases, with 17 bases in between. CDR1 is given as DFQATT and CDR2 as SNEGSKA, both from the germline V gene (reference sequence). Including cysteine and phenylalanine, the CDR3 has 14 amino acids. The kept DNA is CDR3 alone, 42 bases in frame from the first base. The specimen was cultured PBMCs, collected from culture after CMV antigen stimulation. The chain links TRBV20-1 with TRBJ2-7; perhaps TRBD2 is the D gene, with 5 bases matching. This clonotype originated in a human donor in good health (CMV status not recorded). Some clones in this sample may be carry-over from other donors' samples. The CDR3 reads CSARDPAGWDEQYF. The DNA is TGCAGTGCTAGGGACCCGGCGGGTTGGGACGAGCAGTACTTC.